Shown below are 6 T cell receptor beta chains from a single sample sequenced in a study of shared clonotypes between healthy human individuals. Assay: immunoSEQ multiplex PCR; the TCRdb copy retains only in-frame clones and omits some. The sample lists 1.5 million to 2.5 million clones, about 95% occurring once. Naivety among CD8 cells was defined by CD45RO negativity and positive CCR7 selection, thereby excluding terminally differentiated effector memory CD45RA+ cells. Sequenced material: naive CD8+ T cells sorted from blood. Receptors originate from a man aged 18 to 29 in good health.

This clone showed up just once. The rearrangement links TRBV6-5 to TRBJ1-3; D gene unclear. Per germline, CDR1 MNHEY and CDR2 SVGAGI. The V and J ends lost 7 bases and 2 bases respectively, with 9 bases between them. This CDR3 spans 13 amino acids. Written as DNA, the CDR3 is TGTGCCAGCAACTTTGGGGCTGGAAACACCATATATTTT. This codes for CASNFGAGNTIYF.

The V call is TRBV2, the J call TRBJ2-3; D gene ambiguous. The CDR3 sequence is 13 residues long. The germline gives CDR1 SNHLY, CDR2 FYNNEI. Trimming removed 5 bases at V and 4 bases at J, with 10 bases between. The CDR3 is CASSLQSPDTQYF. The CDR3 nucleotides are TGTGCCAGCAGTTTACAAAGCCCAGATACGCAGTATTTT.

This chain connects TRBV4-1 to TRBJ1-1; weak D call: TRBD1 (6 bases). This CDR3 has 16 amino acids. V lost 3 bases, J lost 3 bases, and 17 bases lay in between. Per germline, CDR1 MGHRA and CDR2 YSYEKL. The CDR3 sequence: CASSHPFAGGYTEAFF. The CDR3 DNA reads as TGCGCCAGCAGCCATCCCTTCGCGGGGGGCTACACTGAAGCTTTCTTT.

The count of this clone is one. V and J are TRBV30 and TRBJ2-3; no clear D gene. From germline, CDR1 is GTSNPN and CDR2 SVGIG (reference sequence). The CDR3 totals 12 residues. Trimming removed 7 bases at V and 5 bases at J, with 13 bases between. This CDR3 is CAYNEDGDTQYF. CDR3 nucleotide sequence: TGTGCCTACAACGAGGACGGAGATACGCAGTATTTT.

As to this clone: Additional DNA sequences in this sample encode the identical CDR3. The gene calls are TRBV4-1 and TRBJ2-1; unclear D gene. Deletions cut 0 bases from V and 3 bases from J, with 9 bases between. CDR1 MGHRA and CDR2 YSYEKL come from the germline V gene. The CDR3 is 15 residues long. Here the CDR3 DNA reads TGCGCCAGCAGCCAAGATAGTGGCAGCTACAATGAGCAGTTCTTC. This codes for CASSQDSGSYNEQFF.

The chain joins TRBV19 to TRBJ2-3; possible D gene TRBD2, 5 bases. Germline V CDR1 and CDR2: LNHDA, SQIVND (reference sequence). The CDR3 consists of 15 residues. V lost 5 bases to trimming and J lost 4 bases, with 16 bases between them. CDR3 DNA sequence: TGTGCCAGTAGTCCTACTAGTGGGAGACCAGATACGCAGTATTTT. As protein: CASSPTSGRPDTQYF.